This T cell receptor beta chain was recorded in a study of cytomegalovirus exposure and HLA in healthy donors. Overall study results and limits: Evidence from a later analysis indicated that most CMV-associated TCR beta chains looked HLA-restricted.

To note about this clone: Its specificity is unknown.

It was with 60 Vbeta and 13 Jbeta primers that the PCR ran. Clones were sequenced by immunoSEQ multiplex PCR, and TCRdb holds only the in-frame ones, with some missing. Across around 140,000 clones, the top ten clones capture over 1.5% of the sample. This CDR3 has 15 amino acids. Looked up from germline, CDR1 is LGHNA and CDR2 is YSLEER. V lost 0 bases and J lost 8, with 13 bases in between. The sample taken for sequencing was PBMCs. The source of this sequence is a man aged 18 to 35 in good health and CMV-seronegative. The V gene is TRBV4-3, the J gene TRBJ1-4; D gene uncertain. The CDR3 is CASSQDWQAREKLFF. CDR3 nucleotides: TGCGCCAGCAGCCAAGACTGGCAGGCCCGGGAAAAACTGTTTTTT.